One and the same sample provided the 23 T cell receptor beta chains below, sequenced in a study of molecular identifiers for immune sequencing clone quantification. One entry per CDR3 protein results from TCRdb running MiXCR on the PCR reads. The sample has about 640,000 distinct CDR3 sequences, 15% to 20% seen once. Sequenced sample: naive CD8+ T cells from blood, with Jurkat cell RNA spiked in. Subset indicated: FACS-sorted CD8+CD4-CCR7+CD45RA+ naive T cells. The origin of the receptors is a human donor in good health. Some libraries in this study had Jurkat cell RNA spiked in.

This clonotype was seen many times. The V gene is TRBV27, the J gene TRBJ1-1; D is ambiguous. V was pared by 2 bases and J by 3 bases, with 10 bases between. Germline lookup yields CDR1 MNHEY and CDR2 SMNVEV (reference sequence). CDR3 length: 14 residues. In DNA form, the CDR3 reads TGTGCCAGCAGTTTACAAGCAGGCCACACTGAAGCTTTCTTT. It translates to CASSLQAGHTEAFF.

Details on this clonotype: A much more abundant neighbour one base away suggests this may be a read error. This CDR3 fails to terminate in the conserved phenylalanine or tryptophan, so it likely reflects a read error. The rearrangement joins TRBV20-1 to TRBJ2-2; 9 bases map to TRBD1. This CDR3 spans 14 amino acids. Germline CDR1 DFQATT, CDR2 SNEGSKA (reference sequence). J gave up 6 bases and V 0 bases, and 2 bases lay outside the gene matches. CDR3 nucleotides: TGCAGTGCTAGAGATGGGACAGGGTCCGGGGAGCTGTTTCTT. This sequence encodes CSARDGTGSGELFL.

This clonotype has just a few counts. The gene calls are TRBV7-9 and TRBJ2-7, with D possibly being TRBD1 (6 bases). The CDR3 covers 18 residues. Between the trimmed V and J ends, which lost 1 base and 2 bases, there was a span of 21 bases. The germline gives CDR1 SEHNR, CDR2 FQNEAQ (reference sequence). Written as DNA, the CDR3 is TGTGCCAGCAGCTTAGACGGGCGGGCAGGGGAGAGGACCTACGAGCAGTACTTC. As protein: CASSLDGRAGERTYEQYF.

Remarks on this clonotype: A single base separates this from a much larger clone, so it may be a read error. The rearrangement joins TRBV6-2 or TRBV6-3 to TRBJ2-5, with TRBD2 identical over 11 bases. This CDR3 comprises 16 residues. Germline V CDR1 and CDR2: MNHEY, SVGEGT. The CDR3 spells CASSNAGLAEQETQCF. The CDR3 DNA sequence: TGTGCCAGCAGTAACGCGGGACTAGCGGAACAAGAGACCCAGTGCTTC.

V gene TRBV6-2 or TRBV6-3 combines with J gene TRBJ2-7; the match to TRBD1 covers 8 bases. This CDR3 contains 14 residues. CDR1 is MNHEY, CDR2 SVGEGT, per germline. V lost 4 bases, J lost 3 bases, and 5 bases stayed unmatched. Here the CDR3 DNA reads TGTGCCAGCAGTTGGGACAGGAACCTCTACGAGCAGTACTTC. Its translation is CASSWDRNLYEQYF.

A few counts support this clonotype. The rearrangement joins TRBV12-3 or TRBV12-4 to TRBJ2-1, with D perhaps assigned TRBD1 or TRBD2 (5 bases each). The V end lost 4 bases, the J end lost 4 bases, and 11 bases lay between the germline ends. The CDR3 spans 14 residues. This chain's CDR3 is CASSSGTRYNEQFF. In DNA, the CDR3 is TGTGCCAGCAGTTCAGGGACCAGATACAATGAGCAGTTCTTC.

This clonotype was seen only a few times. The chain links TRBV9 to TRBJ2-3; TRBD1 agrees at 11 bases. Germline loops: CDR1 SGDLS, CDR2 YYNGEE. This CDR3 has 17 amino acids. V lost 0 bases, J lost 3 bases, and 6 bases stayed unmatched. The CDR3 loop reads CASSVEGQGGQTDTQYF. The CDR3 DNA sequence: TGTGCCAGCAGCGTAGAGGGACAGGGGGGACAAACAGATACGCAGTATTTT.

This clonotype came up a few times. The chain uses TRBV7-2 and TRBJ1-2; the match to TRBD1 covers 9 bases. V shed 5 bases, J shed 6 bases, and the junction held 1 base outside the gene matches. Germline V gene data show CDR1 as SGHTA and CDR2 as FQGNSA. The CDR3 loop spans 12 amino acids. The CDR3 DNA reads TGTGCCAGCAGCCGGACAGGGGATGGCTACACCTTC. Its translation is CASSRTGDGYTF. Together with reference TRBV7-2 and TRBJ1-2, the CDR3 gives the full variable domain: GAGVSQSPSNKVTEKGKDVELRCDPISGHTALYWYRQSLGQGLEFLIYFQGNSAPDKSGLPSDRFSAERTGGSVSTLTIQRTQQEDSAVYLCASSRTGDGYTFGSGTRLTVV.

This clonotype has more than one count but fewer than ten. V gene TRBV7-9 combines with J gene TRBJ2-7; 8 bases map to TRBD2. The CDR3 has 16 amino acids. J was trimmed by 0 bases and V by 1 base; bases with no gene match: 5. Germline values: CDR1 SEHNR, CDR2 FQNEAQ (reference sequence). CDR3 in amino acids: CASSLGAGGTSYEQYF. Written as DNA, the CDR3 is TGTGCCAGCAGCTTAGGGGCGGGGGGTACCTCCTACGAGCAGTACTTC.

A word on this clonotype: Just one base apart from a much larger clone, this may be a read error. The CDR3 ends on some other residue instead of the conserved phenylalanine or tryptophan, so this is likely a read error. The genes are TRBV5-6 and TRBJ2-7; TRBD2 might be the D (5 bases). Deletions cut 1 base from V and 6 bases from J, with 8 bases between. The CDR3 is 12 amino acids. From germline, CDR1 is SGHDT and CDR2 YYEEEE. The CDR3 sequence: CASSLWRSEQYS. CDR3 sequence (DNA): TGTGCCAGCAGCTTGTGGAGGTCCGAGCAGTACTCC.

With regard to this clonotype: The CDR3 carries no conserved terminal phenylalanine or tryptophan, so it likely arises from a read error. This sequence joins TRBV12-3 or TRBV12-4 and TRBJ1-1, with 8 nucleotides matching TRBD1. The CDR3 runs 14 residues. V dropped 2 bases and J dropped 2; count of bases not matched to a gene: 1. The CDR3 coding sequence is TGTGCCAGCAGTTTACAGGGGGCAAACACTGAAGCTTTCCTT. Protein: CASSLQGANTEAFL.

At least ten counts were recorded for this clonotype. This sequence joins TRBV5-4 and TRBJ1-1, with D hard to call. Trimming shortened V by 10 bases and J by 0 bases, and 10 bases separated the two germline ends. The CDR3 is 12 amino acids. Germline CDR1 is SGHNT and CDR2 is YYREEE (reference sequence). CDR3 amino acids: CAGYDMNTEAFF. The CDR3, as DNA: TGTGCCGGATACGACATGAACACTGAAGCTTTCTTT.

On this clonotype: The junction and the germline gene differ at one end; a read error may be behind it. The V and J genes are TRBV11-2 and TRBJ2-5; TRBD1 matches at 11 bases. The CDR3 loop spans 15 amino acids. Germline V CDR1 and CDR2: SGHAT, FQNNGV. The CDR3 DNA is TGTGCCAGCAGCGAGGGACAGGGGGGCCAAGGGACCCAGTACTTC. It codes for CASSEGQGGQGTQYF.

With respect to this clonotype: A much larger clone is a single base away; this may be a read error. The chain joins TRBV4-1 to TRBJ1-2; a possible D gene is TRBD1 (5 bases). The CDR3 has 15 residues. Germline V gene data show CDR1 as MGHRA and CDR2 as YSYEKL. The CDR3: CASSQVLVGTYGCTF. The DNA of the CDR3 is TGCGCCAGCAGCCAAGTCCTAGTGGGGACCTATGGCTGCACCTTC.

This clonotype appeared many times. The chain joins TRBV7-8 to TRBJ1-2; TRBD1 agrees at 8 bases. This CDR3 region has 16 residues. V was pared by 5 bases and J by 3 bases, with 11 bases of the junction left unmatched. The germline CDR1 and CDR2 sequences are SGHVS and FQNEAQ. As DNA, the CDR3 is TGTGCCAGCAGCCCCCTCCCCGGACAGGGAGACTATGGCTACACCTTC. Its protein product is CASSPLPGQGDYGYTF.

In the case of this clonotype: It may be a read error: a sequence one base away is much more abundant. V is TRBV2 and J is TRBJ2-7; the D gene is possibly TRBD1 (6 bases). This CDR3 is 15 amino acids long. Per germline, CDR1 SNHLY and CDR2 FYNNEI. CDR3 DNA sequence: TGTGCCAGCAGTCCAGGGGAGATTAGCTCCTACGAGCGGTACTTC. Translated, it gives CASSPGEISSYERYF.

The genes are TRBV6-5 and TRBJ1-6, with TRBD1 matching over 9 bases. After removal of 0 bases from V and 6 bases from J, the junction contained 6 bases not matched to a gene. Germline CDR1 is MNHEY and CDR2 is SVGAGI. This CDR3 comprises 17 residues. The CDR3 DNA follows: TGTGCCAGCAGTTACTCGGGACAGGGAAAAATTAATTCACCCCTCCACTTT. As protein: CASSYSGQGKINSPLHF.

As to this clonotype: Since a much larger clone is just one base distant, this may be a read error. The CDR3 DNA sequence: TGTGCCAGCAATTCCGTCCGGGACAGCAAAGATACGCAGTGTTTT. Protein sequence: CASNSVRDSKDTQCF. This sequence joins TRBV27 and TRBJ2-3; the match to TRBD1 covers 7 bases. Germline values: CDR1 MNHEY, CDR2 SMNVEV (reference sequence). This CDR3 is built from 15 residues.

This clonotype occurred many times. The gene calls are TRBV2 and TRBJ2-7; 8 nucleotides align to TRBD2. Germline lookup yields CDR1 SNHLY and CDR2 FYNNEI. The CDR3 totals 14 residues. The V segment lost 2 bases and the J segment 3 bases; nucleotides outside the gene matches: 3. CDR3 sequence (DNA): TGTGCCAGCAGTGAATTCGCGGGGGGCTACGAGCAGTACTTC. The encoded protein is CASSEFAGGYEQYF.

This clonotype was recorded many times. The CDR3 protein is CSVDTPGQEYEQYF. The CDR3 DNA reads as TGCAGCGTTGATACACCGGGACAGGAGTACGAGCAGTACTTC. This chain joins TRBV29-1 and TRBJ2-7; 8 bases agree with TRBD1. CDR1 is SQVTM and CDR2 is ANQGSEA in the germline V gene. V lost 3 bases, J lost 4 bases, and 8 bases stayed unmatched. This CDR3 spans 14 amino acids.

The chain uses TRBV4-1 and TRBJ2-7; 7 nucleotides match TRBD1. The length of the CDR3 is 16 residues. CDR1 and CDR2 (germline): MGHRA, YSYEKL. The trim removed 2 bases at V and 4 bases at J, leaving 11 bases unmatched. CDR3 residues: CASSQSRDSALYEQYF. Written as DNA, the CDR3 is TGCGCCAGCAGCCAATCCCGGGACAGCGCCCTTTACGAGCAGTACTTC.

The table lists this clonotype with many counts. J is TRBJ2-7 and V is TRBV27; D is possibly TRBD1 (6 bases). The CDR3 has 14 residues. The V and J ends lost 1 base and 5 bases respectively, with 12 bases between them. Germline lookup yields CDR1 MNHEY and CDR2 SMNVEV (reference sequence). The CDR3 DNA follows: TGTGCCAGCAGTTTATTTGTGGGGGCCCACGAGCAGTACTTC. Amino acid sequence: CASSLFVGAHEQYF.

Of note for this clonotype: A much larger clone differs by one base, so this may be a read error. The chain recombines TRBV19 with TRBJ1-2; D gene unclear. Per the germline V gene, CDR1 is LNHDA and CDR2 is SQIVND (reference sequence). The CDR3 runs 14 residues. The CDR3 sequence is CASSVDRSYNGYTF. In DNA, the CDR3 is TGTGCCAGTAGTGTAGATCGATCGTATAATGGCTACACCTTC.